The 26 T cell receptor beta chains listed next were all sequenced from one sample in a study of glioma-infiltrating T cells. Amplification of TCR alpha and beta CDR3 regions from RNA used iRepertoire nested multiplex PCR. TCRdb re-derived calls from the multiplex PCR reads in MiXCR, one entry per CDR3 protein. The table shows more than 95,000 distinct CDR3 sequences, with around 28% occurring only once. Material for sequencing was glioma tissue, nonneoplastic brain tissue, or PBMCs (not recorded which). These receptors all stem from a human donor with low-grade glioma or glioblastoma, undergoing nonglioma brain surgery, or in good health (not recorded which).

The chain carries TRBV4-1 and TRBJ1-1, with unresolved D. CDR1 is MGHRA, CDR2 YSYEKL, per germline. The CDR3 runs to 17 residues. Trimming pared 3 bases from V and 0 bases from J, leaving 17 bases between. This CDR3 is CASSHPFRSILNTEAFF. For the CDR3, the DNA is TGCGCCAGCAGCCACCCCTTTCGGAGTATCTTGAACACTGAAGCTTTCTTT.

Concerning this clonotype: A much larger clone lies one base from this, so it may be a read error. The V call is TRBV28, the J call TRBJ1-2; possibly TRBD1 for D (6 bases). The CDR3 is 13 amino acids. Germline values: CDR1 MDHEN, CDR2 SYDVKM. The CDR3 protein is CARSLDRNYGYTF. The CDR3, as DNA: TGTGCCAGAAGTTTAGACAGGAACTATGGCTACACCTTC.

This clonotype appeared many times. The chain has TRBV20-1 and TRBJ2-3, with D unresolved. Germline CDR1 reads DFQATT; CDR2 reads SNEGSKA (reference sequence). The V end lost 5 bases, the J end lost 5 bases, and 11 bases lay between the germline ends. The CDR3 contains 12 residues. The CDR3 DNA reads as TGCAGTGCTGGGATCATCGAAGATACGCAGTATTTT. As protein: CSAGIIEDTQYF.

This clonotype has ten or more counts. The chain is built from TRBV27 and TRBJ1-2; D might be TRBD1 (5 bases). Germline-derived CDR1 and CDR2 are MNHEY and SMNVEV (reference sequence). The V end was cut by 3 bases, the J end by 10 bases, with 15 bases between. The CDR3 contains 13 residues. CDR3 sequence: CASSLEPGQVYTF. CDR3 nucleotides: TGTGCCAGCAGTTTGGAACCGGGGCAGGTCTACACCTTC.

This clonotype was detected only a few times. The rearrangement links TRBV3-1 to TRBJ2-2; 7 positions agree with TRBD1. This CDR3 has 14 residues. In germline, CDR1 is LGHDT, CDR2 YNNKEL (reference sequence). V lost 6 bases and J lost 1; bases outside the gene matches: 2. CDR3 sequence: CASSGTENTGELFF. DNA for the CDR3: TGTGCCAGCAGTGGGACAGAGAACACCGGGGAGCTGTTTTTT.

The chain has TRBV29-1 and TRBJ2-1; the D call may be TRBD1 or TRBD2 (5 bases each). CDR1 SQVTM and CDR2 ANQGSEA come from the germline V gene. The CDR3 has 14 amino acids. V shed 4 bases and J shed 0 bases, with 10 bases lying between them. The CDR3 DNA is TGCAGCGTTGGGTCAGGGAGCTCCTACAATGAGCAGTTCTTC. This codes for CSVGSGSSYNEQFF.

This clonotype turned up a few times. The chain joins TRBV6-1 to TRBJ2-7; D gene unclear. The CDR3 has 15 amino acids. V lost 5 bases, J lost 4 bases, and 18 bases lay in between. Germline loops: CDR1 MNHNS, CDR2 SASEGT. The CDR3 DNA reads TGTGCCAGCAGTACGGGTCGTCGGCAGCCGTACGAGCAGTACTTC. Encoded protein: CASSTGRRQPYEQYF.

Remarks on this clonotype: This could be a read error, since a much larger clone is one nucleotide away. This rearrangement joins TRBV7-9 to TRBJ1-2; no definite D call. The CDR3 totals 13 residues. Trimming stripped 3 bases from V and 4 bases from J, with 9 bases between. Germline V gives CDR1 SEHNR, CDR2 FQNEAQ (reference sequence). CDR3 loop: CASSLSSLYGYTF. Here the CDR3 DNA reads TGTGCCAGCAGCTTGAGCAGCCTCTATGGCTACACCTTC.

The chain employs TRBV5-1 and TRBJ1-5, with TRBD1 as a possible D gene (6 bases). Germline CDR1 and CDR2: SGHRS and YFSETQ. The V end lost 5 bases, the J end lost 2 bases, and 17 bases lay between the germline ends. This CDR3 comprises 16 residues. In nucleotides, the CDR3 is TGCGCCAGCAGTTTCTTTACAGGGTACCGCAATCAGCCCCAGCATTTT. It encodes CASSFFTGYRNQPQHF.

Note on this clonotype: No conserved phenylalanine or tryptophan ends this CDR3, so it is likely a read error. The chain links TRBV20-1 to TRBJ1-1, with 7 positions matching TRBD1. Germline V lookup: CDR1 DFQATT, CDR2 SNEGSKA (reference sequence). The CDR3 spans 13 residues. Here the CDR3 DNA reads TGCAGTACGGAGGGACAGCTGAACACTGAGGCTTTCTCT. This gives the protein CSTEGQLNTEAFS.

In regard to this clonotype: This could be a read error, since a much larger clone is one nucleotide away. The chain has TRBV4-1 and TRBJ2-1; D unresolved. V shed 9 bases and J shed 1 base, with 13 bases lying between them. The CDR3 covers 14 residues. Germline loops: CDR1 MGHRA, CDR2 YSYEKL. The CDR3 here is CASSEWNSYNEQFF. In nucleotides, the CDR3 is TGCGCCAGTTCGGAGTGGAATTCCTACAATGAGCAGTTCTTC.

This clonotype was found many times. V and J are TRBV4-2 and TRBJ2-7; TRBD1 is a possible D gene (5 bases). The CDR3 runs to 11 residues. Deletions cut 5 bases from V and 9 bases from J, with 11 bases between. Germline values: CDR1 LGHNA, CDR2 YNFKEQ. CDR3 in DNA: TGTGCCAGCAGCACAGGTTCGGTGCAGTACTTC. It is translated as CASSTGSVQYF.

This clonotype came up many times. V and J are TRBV4-3 and TRBJ2-1; no definite D call. V was shortened by 0 bases and J by 2 bases, with 8 bases between the two germline ends. Per the germline V gene, CDR1 is LGHNA and CDR2 is YSLEER. This CDR3 has 15 residues. This chain's CDR3 is CASSQDRTTYNEQFF. In DNA, the CDR3 is TGCGCCAGCAGCCAAGATCGGACCACCTACAATGAGCAGTTCTTC.

This clonotype was seen repeatedly, ten times or more. The V gene is TRBV20-1, the J gene TRBJ1-1; D call uncertain. CDR3 length equals 11 residues. Germline CDR1 DFQATT, CDR2 SNEGSKA (reference sequence). The CDR3 here is CISTAGTEAFF. CDR3 nucleotide sequence: TGCATATCTACCGCCGGCACTGAAGCTTTCTTT.

This clonotype was seen many times. The chain joins TRBV20-1 to TRBJ1-6; TRBD1 matches at 8 bases. Germline V CDR1 and CDR2: DFQATT, SNEGSKA (reference sequence). This CDR3 contains 12 residues. V shed 4 bases, J shed 10 bases, and the junction held 3 bases outside the gene matches. The CDR3 sequence is CSATGQGSPLHF. CDR3 nucleotides: TGCAGTGCTACTGGACAGGGCTCACCCCTCCACTTT.

This clonotype was picked up many times. The chain combines TRBV7-2 with TRBJ2-3; D is undetermined. Deletions cut 5 bases from V and 2 bases from J, with 11 bases between. The germline V gene has CDR1 SGHTA and CDR2 FQGNSA. CDR3 length: 14 residues. The CDR3 here is CASSPRSYTDTQYF. The DNA for the CDR3 is TGTGCCAGCAGCCCCCGAAGTTACACAGATACGCAGTATTTT.

This clonotype was seen many times. V usage is TRBV2 and J usage is TRBJ2-7, with D tentatively TRBD1 (5 bases). The CDR3 totals 12 residues. V was cut by 6 bases and J by 1 base, with 7 bases left in between. From germline, CDR1 is SNHLY and CDR2 FYNNEI. CDR3 in amino acids: CASRGPSYEQYF. In DNA, the CDR3 is TGTGCCAGCAGGGGGCCATCCTACGAGCAGTACTTC.

This clonotype appeared many times. The V and J genes are TRBV15 and TRBJ1-6; perhaps TRBD1 as D (6 bases). V was shortened by 1 base and J by 9 bases, with 16 bases between the two germline ends. The germline gives CDR1 LNHNV, CDR2 YYDKDF (reference sequence). This CDR3 spans 16 amino acids. The CDR3 DNA sequence: TGTGCCACCAGCAGAGTCGGAGACAGGCTCGGTTCACCCCTCCACTTT. Translating gives CATSRVGDRLGSPLHF.

This clonotype was seen many times. The rearrangement joins TRBV12-3 or TRBV12-4 to TRBJ1-2, with TRBD1 identical over 9 bases. V shed 6 bases, J shed 5 bases, and the junction held 4 bases outside the gene matches. The CDR3 is 13 amino acids. DNA for the CDR3: TGTGCCAGCAGGACAGGGGGAGCATATGGCTACACCTTC. Amino acids: CASRTGGAYGYTF.

This clonotype was seen once. This may stem from a read error, because a much larger clone lies one nucleotide away. The J gene is TRBJ2-3, the V gene TRBV19, with D perhaps matching TRBD1 (6 bases). CDR1 and CDR2 (germline): LNHDA, SQIVND (reference sequence). The CDR3 has 15 residues. CDR3 sequence reads: CASSGGGASTDTLYF. The CDR3 nucleotides read TGTGCCAGTAGTGGGGGCGGAGCTAGCACAGATACGCTGTATTTT.

This clonotype was seen a few times. The chain combines TRBV7-9 with TRBJ2-5; tentative D call: TRBD1 (6 bases). V was pared by 4 bases and J by 4 bases, with 13 bases between. From germline, CDR1 is SEHNR and CDR2 FQNEAQ (reference sequence). The CDR3 spans 14 residues. CDR3 amino acids: CASSYSGAGETQYF. As DNA, the CDR3 is TGTGCCAGCAGCTACTCAGGGGCGGGAGAGACCCAGTACTTC.

As regards this clonotype: Given a much more abundant clone one base away, this may be a read error. The V call is TRBV4-1, the J call TRBJ2-3; 8 nucleotides match TRBD2. CDR3 length: 13 amino acids. The J segment lost 4 bases and the V segment lost 3 bases, leaving 0 bases of the junction unmatched. Germline assignment: CDR1 MGHRA and CDR2 YSYEKL. For the CDR3, the DNA is TGCGCCAGCAGCCAGACTAGCGCAGATACGCAGTATTTT. Translation gives CASSQTSADTQYF.

This clonotype turned up a few times. The rearrangement uses TRBV3-1 and TRBJ2-7, with D unresolved. The CDR3 sequence is 13 residues long. Per germline, CDR1 LGHDT and CDR2 YNNKEL (reference sequence). V was shortened by 1 base and J by 5 bases, with 9 bases between the two germline ends. This CDR3 reads CASSQVSENEQYF. CDR3 DNA sequence: TGTGCCAGCAGCCAAGTTTCGGAAAACGAGCAGTACTTC.

The sample holds many counts of this clonotype. The chain carries TRBV20-1 and TRBJ2-1, with D possibly being TRBD1 or TRBD2 (6 bases each). This CDR3 comprises 14 residues. Per germline, CDR1 DFQATT and CDR2 SNEGSKA (reference sequence). V shed 6 bases and J shed 7 bases, with 19 bases lying between them. The CDR3 sequence: CSATIGGGVNEQFF. CDR3 sequence (DNA): TGCAGTGCCACTATCGGGGGCGGGGTAAATGAGCAGTTCTTC.

This clonotype was counted ten times or more. The rearrangement links TRBV6-1 to TRBJ2-1, with 11 bases fitting TRBD2. J gave up 8 bases and V 6 bases, and 6 bases lay outside the gene matches. The CDR3 spans 14 residues. In germline, CDR1 is MNHNS, CDR2 SASEGT. The CDR3 spells CASSFSGGGYEQFF. The CDR3 DNA sequence: TGTGCCAGCAGCTTTAGCGGGGGGGGGTATGAGCAGTTCTTC.

This clonotype has just a few counts. The CDR3 carries no conserved terminal phenylalanine or tryptophan, so it likely arises from a read error. The limits of the CDR3 on the DNA are not certain, so only TCRdb's listed CDR3 is given. The CDR3 loop reads CAISFIGLISYEHYS. This chain uses TRBV28 with TRBJ2-7. The CDR3 numbers 15 amino acids, ends counted. Per the germline V gene, CDR1 is MDHEN and CDR2 is SYDVKM.